Listed below are T cell receptor beta chains from one sample, sequenced in a study of PD-1 blockade in classical Hodgkin lymphoma. This table comes from immunoSEQ multiplex PCR, and its TCRdb copy is limited to in-frame clones, with some not included. Of 20,000 or so clones listed, 70% to 80% are singletons. Here the sequenced sample was peripheral blood mononuclear cells (PBMCs), taken before the second cycle of nivolumab. The receptor set was obtained from a human donor with classical Hodgkin lymphoma. CDR3s include the opening cysteine and the closing phenylalanine or tryptophan. D genes are given only for firm matches. Some rows mark clone size as missing; the rest say once, few, many or name a class of expanded clone.

>TRBJ2-2|TRBV7-9|.|TRBD2
CASSLFELAGGGELFF
TGTGCCAGCAGCCTCTTCGAACTAGCGGGAGGGGGGGAGCTGTTTTTT
>TRBJ1-2|TRBV7-9|.|.
CASISNDRPEDYGYTF
TGTGCCAGCATCTCTAACGACAGGCCCGAGGACTATGGCTACACCTTC
>TRBJ1-2|TRBV28|.|.
CASRTSQGGIGYTF
TGTGCCAGCAGAACTTCTCAAGGGGGGATTGGCTACACCTTC
>TRBJ1-1|TRBV9|.|TRBD1
CASSARTGSGITAFF
TGTGCCAGCAGCGCCCGGACAGGGTCGGGGATAACAGCTTTCTTT
>TRBJ1-2|TRBV4-3|.|.
CASSQVLTGGTTYGYTF
TGCGCCAGCAGCCAGGTACTGACAGGCGGAACGACGTATGGCTACACCTTC
>TRBJ1-3|TRBV5-1|.|.
CASSLSGRNSGNTIYF
TGCGCCAGCAGCCTCTCCGGACGGAACTCTGGAAACACCATATATTTT
>TRBJ2-7|TRBV7-6|.|.
CASSPPGGPLYEQYF
TGTGCCAGCAGCCCCCCTGGAGGGCCACTTTACGAGCAGTACTTC
>TRBJ2-7|TRBV20-1|.|.
CSLTLGVGQYF
TGCAGTCTTACCCTCGGGGTCGGGCAGTACTTC
>TRBJ1-2|TRBV11-2|.|TRBD1
CASSPGGRGRLGDGYTF
TGTGCCAGCAGCCCCGGGGGCAGGGGGCGCTTAGGTGATGGCTACACCTTC
>TRBJ2-3|TRBV5-6|once|TRBD2
CASSLELAGESDTQYF
TGTGCCAGCAGCTTAGAACTAGCGGGAGAATCGGATACGCAGTATTTT
>TRBJ1-1|TRBV5-6|.|.
CASRRQWAGGTEAFF
TGTGCCAGCAGGAGACAATGGGCCGGGGGCACTGAAGCTTTCTTT